What follows is one T cell receptor (beta chain) and its context. No cognate antigen has been identified for it. It has no much larger one-base neighbor in the sample; base qualities were not kept. Interpreted using the paper, the time point label stands for: blood sample drawn before combined kidney and bone marrow transplant. Thawed PBMCs were FACS-sorted into unstimulated Tregs (CD4+CD25+CD127-), CD4+ non-Tregs (CD4+CD25-), CD4 cells and CD8 cells. The patients were a few recipients of combined kidney and bone marrow transplants from the ITN036ST trial, and samples were available only from these trial subjects. Healthy control blood was processed to PBMCs with a Ficoll density gradient and then cryopreserved, whereas patient PBMCs were collected both before and after transplant. The sample originates from a study of Tregs in tolerant kidney transplant recipients (dated by TCRdb to the late 2010s). For context, the study as a whole: The transplants used related donors with nonmyeloablative bone marrow transplantation, and mixed chimerism in the human trials was transient. TCRbeta sequencing was used in the study to identify donor-specific regulatory T cells before combined kidney and bone marrow transplantation, and the identified cells were then tracked after transplant.

For TCRbeta CDR3 sequencing, genomic DNA was extracted from sorted cells using the QIAGEN DNeasy Blood and Tissue Kit. High-throughput TCRbeta CDR3 sequencing was carried out commercially through immunoSEQ, with PCR amplification with bias correction and internal controls included. Turning to the authors' computational methods: Unique productive TCRbeta sequences were defined by CDR3 nucleotide sequence where primers matched, and otherwise by CDR3 amino acid sequence together with Vbeta and Jbeta genes. To correct sorting error, sequences shared between sorted populations at a frequency ratio of 2:1 or less were removed; the rest were assigned to the higher population. A sequence counted as donor-reactive if, in CFSE-low cells, the sequence had a frequency of at least 0.01% and was expanded at least 5-fold compared with unstimulated cells. Repertoire divergence was quantified by Jensen-Shannon divergence using the top 100 TCRbeta sequences ranked by frequency. For any sample with multiple sequencing runs, sorting error was corrected in each run separately before the runs were pooled. Imported from immuneACCESS, the table was reduced by TCRdb to in-frame sequences with V and J called. These copies leave out some clones; in studies compared against another copy, an unresolved V gene accounts for under half, and the cause of the remainder is not known. V and J calls and clone size are copied from that table; D and trimming were computed from the DNA. The sample table holds roughly 69,000 clones, of which 70% to 90% were seen once. Nearly 0.4% of the sample is held by the ten biggest clonotypes.

The paper as a whole reports these results and caveats: The study was limited by small patient numbers, and the findings need validation in larger populations and under other immunosuppression protocols. Biological reproducibility was not examined directly, but technical replication error appeared to be minimal. PCR primers changed over time for some patients, so nucleotide-level comparison across those patients' samples was not possible. Expanding Tregs with activated donor B cells appeared to identify the most biologically relevant and donor-specific TCRbeta repertoire. In tolerant patients, the expansion of donor-specific Tregs was greater than global Treg expansion, suggesting that the expansion was antigen-driven rather than nonspecific.

This sequence was found in a human donor who received a combined kidney and bone marrow transplant. Sequenced material: CD4+ T cells from blood, taken before the transplant.

The nucleotide sequence reads as follows: TGTGCCAGCAGCTTATCTACGGGAGGGGAAAAACTGTTTTTT. Its translation is CASSLSTGGEKLFF. The rearranged segments are TRBV13 and TRBJ1-4, with the D gene call left open. V is reduced by 2 bases and J by 8 bases, leaving a spacing of 12 bases between them. The germline V gene (reference sequence) provides CDR1 PRHDT and CDR2 FYEKMQ. The CDR3 numbers 14 residues from cysteine through phenylalanine. Here the CDR3 DNA is all that survives: 42 bases in frame from base 1.